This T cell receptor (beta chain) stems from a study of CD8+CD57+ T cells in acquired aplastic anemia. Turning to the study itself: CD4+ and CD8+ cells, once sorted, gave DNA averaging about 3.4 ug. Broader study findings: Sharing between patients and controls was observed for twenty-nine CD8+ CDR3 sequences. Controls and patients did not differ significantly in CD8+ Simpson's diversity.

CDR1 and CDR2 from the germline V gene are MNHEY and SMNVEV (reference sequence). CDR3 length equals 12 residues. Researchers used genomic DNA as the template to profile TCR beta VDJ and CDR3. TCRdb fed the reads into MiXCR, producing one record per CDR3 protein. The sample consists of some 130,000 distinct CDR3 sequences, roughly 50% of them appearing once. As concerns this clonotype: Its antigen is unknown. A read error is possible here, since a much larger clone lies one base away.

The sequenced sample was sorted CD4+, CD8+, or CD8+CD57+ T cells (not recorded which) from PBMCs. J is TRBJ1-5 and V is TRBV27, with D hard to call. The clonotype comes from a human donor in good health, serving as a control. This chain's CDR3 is CASGFRDQPQHF. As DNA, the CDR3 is TGTGCCAGCGGTTTTAGAGATCAGCCCCAGCATTTT.